A single sample gave rise to the 25 T cell receptor beta chains below, sequenced in a study of CDR3 diversity in severe acne. TCRdb reprocessed the PCR reads with MiXCR, giving one entry per CDR3 protein. The repertoire holds some 90,000 distinct CDR3 sequences, around 50% seen once, with around 10% in the top ten. The sequenced material came from blood. Source of these receptors: a male donor with severe acne vulgaris.

This chain joins TRBV7-2 and TRBJ2-5; TRBD2 is a possible D gene (6 bases). Trimming shortened V by 5 bases and J by 9 bases, and 19 bases separated the two germline ends. Looked up from germline, CDR1 is SGHTA and CDR2 is FQGNSA. The CDR3 is 14 amino acids. The chain's CDR3 is CASSVRGSNQPQYF. CDR3 nucleotides: TGTGCCAGCAGCGTCCGGGGGTCAAATCAGCCCCAGTACTTC.

This clonotype was seen only once. No DNA is shown, since the ends of the CDR3 on it are uncertain; the CDR3 is the one TCRdb lists. The chain employs TRBV7-4 and TRBJ2-5; TRBD1 reflects the table's D call only, with no check against the DNA. Termini included, the CDR3 measures 20 amino acids. Per the germline V gene, CDR1 is SGHVT and CDR2 is SQSDAQ. This chain's CDR3 is CASSFYICSALIRGLETQYF.

This clonotype was counted ten times or more. The chain employs TRBV13 and TRBJ2-7; D unresolved. The V gene lost 5 bases and the J gene lost 4 bases, with 12 bases spanning the gap. In germline, CDR1 is PRHDT, CDR2 FYEKMQ (reference sequence). This CDR3 spans 13 amino acids. Here the CDR3 DNA reads TGTGCCAGCAGCGCGCGGTCGAATTACGAGCAGTACTTC. Residues: CASSARSNYEQYF.

This clonotype was picked up one time. This could be a read error, since a much larger clone is one nucleotide away. The rearrangement joins TRBV6-6 to TRBJ2-7; TRBD2 matches 11 bases. J gave up 9 bases and V 6 bases, and 13 bases lay outside the gene matches. Germline V gives CDR1 MNHNY, CDR2 SVGAGI (reference sequence). There are 15 residues in the CDR3. The chain's CDR3 is CASRSDTSGSEGQYV. The DNA of the CDR3 is TGTGCCAGCAGGAGCGATACTAGCGGGAGTGAAGGGCAGTACGTC.

This clonotype was recorded many times. This may be a read error: a much more frequent sequence differs by one nucleotide. The V and J genes are TRBV12-3 or TRBV12-4 and TRBJ2-1; D is uncertain. The CDR3 is 15 residues long. The CDR3 DNA reads as TGTGCCAGCGGTTTAACACAATCGGGCTACAATGAGCAGTTCTTC. Its protein product is CASGLTQSGYNEQFF.

This clonotype was recorded many times. This sequence joins TRBV4-3 and TRBJ2-7; D may be TRBD1 (6 bases). Per the germline V gene, CDR1 is LGHNA and CDR2 is YSLEER. V was cut by 1 base and J by 2 bases, with 9 bases left in between. The CDR3 length is 14 residues. This chain's CDR3 is CASSQGTVPYEQYF. The CDR3 DNA reads as TGCGCCAGCAGCCAAGGGACAGTCCCCTACGAGCAGTACTTC.

The table lists this clonotype with a few counts. V gene TRBV9 combines with J gene TRBJ2-1, with D possibly matching TRBD2 (5 bases). This CDR3 has 16 residues. The germline gives CDR1 SGDLS, CDR2 YYNGEE. V was cut by 0 bases and J by 4 bases, with 14 bases left in between. The CDR3 DNA reads as TGTGCCAGCAGCGTAGTTGAGCGGCCCCTATACAATGAGCAGTTCTTC. Its protein is CASSVVERPLYNEQFF. The full variable domain, rest sourced from reference TRBV9 and TRBJ2-1, is DSGVTQTPKHLITATGQRVTLRCSPRSGDLSVYWYQQSLDQGLQFLIQYYNGEERAKGNILERFSAQQFPDLHSELNLSSLELGDSALYFCASSVVERPLYNEQFFGPGTRLTVL.

The sample holds many counts of this clonotype. This rearrangement joins TRBV9 to TRBJ1-4; 7 bases fit TRBD1. Per germline, CDR1 SGDLS and CDR2 YYNGEE. This CDR3 region has 16 residues. The V gene end was trimmed by 3 bases and the J gene end by 6 bases; junction bases not matched to a gene: 11. Here the CDR3 reads CASSAWPQGSDEKLFF. CDR3 DNA: TGTGCCAGCAGCGCTTGGCCACAGGGGTCGGATGAAAAACTGTTTTTT. Filled out from reference TRBV9 and TRBJ1-4, the complete variable domain reads DSGVTQTPKHLITATGQRVTLRCSPRSGDLSVYWYQQSLDQGLQFLIQYYNGEERAKGNILERFSAQQFPDLHSELNLSSLELGDSALYFCASSAWPQGSDEKLFFGSGTQLSVL.

This clonotype is judged medium-sized (0.01 to 0.1%). The rearrangement links TRBV12-3 or TRBV12-4 to TRBJ2-7, with 7 bases identical to TRBD2. The CDR3 runs 13 residues. With 7 bases clipped from V and 3 bases from J, the junction kept 6 bases outside the gene matches. CDR3 in DNA: TGTGCCAGCACCCCCCGGGAGGACTACGAGCAGTACTTC. This translates into CASTPREDYEQYF.

This clonotype showed up just once. The chain carries TRBV25-1 and TRBJ2-7; perhaps TRBD1 as D (6 bases). With 6 bases removed from V and 1 base from J, the gap between germline ends came to 13 bases. Germline V gene data show CDR1 as MGHDK and CDR2 as SYGVNS. The length of the CDR3 is 14 residues. The CDR3 DNA reads as TGTGCCAGCAGCTTCTCCCAGGGGTCCTACGAGCAGTACTTC. It encodes CASSFSQGSYEQYF.

The table lists this clonotype with many counts. CDR3 DNA: TGTGCCAGCAGTTCCTACCACGGTCAGCCCCAGCATTTT. Protein sequence: CASSSYHGQPQHF. The chain has TRBV28 and TRBJ1-5; no clear D gene. The CDR3 spans 13 residues. The germline gives CDR1 MDHEN, CDR2 SYDVKM. Trimming took off 4 bases at V and 6 bases at J, with 10 bases between the two ends.

Of note for this clonotype: Relative to the germline gene, one junction end is altered; a read error may explain this. This rearrangement joins TRBV9 to TRBJ1-3; TRBD1 matches at 7 bases. The CDR3 runs 17 residues. Per the germline V gene, CDR1 is SGDLS and CDR2 is YYNGEE. The CDR3 DNA sequence: TGTGCCAGCAGCGTAGGGCCGAGACAGGGAAGTGGAAACACCGTATATTTT. Its translation is CASSVGPRQGSGNTVYF.

With regard to this clonotype: With a much larger clone just one base away, this may be a read error. V usage is TRBV7-8 and J usage is TRBJ2-7, with 7 bases fitting TRBD2. This CDR3 has 13 residues. Germline V gene sequence: CDR1 SGHVS, CDR2 FQNEAQ. Here the CDR3 reads CVSSQTSAYEQCF. CDR3 bases: TGTGTCAGCAGCCAAACTAGCGCCTACGAGCAGTGCTTC.

This clonotype has a count of ten or more. The rearrangement uses TRBV5-8 and TRBJ2-5; no clear D gene. Germline assignment: CDR1 SGHTS and CDR2 YDEGEE. The CDR3 loop spans 14 amino acids. Trimming cost V 4 bases and J 5 bases, with 15 bases left between them. This CDR3 is CASSALSAQETQYF. CDR3 nucleotide sequence: TGTGCCAGCAGCGCCCTCAGCGCTCAGGAGACCCAGTACTTC.

The V and J genes are TRBV10-3 and TRBJ2-5; 7 bases are shared with TRBD2. The length of the CDR3 is 14 residues. Germline V lookup: CDR1 ENHRY, CDR2 SYGVKD. Trimming at V came to 8 bases and at J to 5 bases, leaving 11 bases not matched to a gene. The CDR3 reads CAIGAGALWETQYF. The CDR3 bases are TGTGCCATCGGGGCGGGAGCCCTCTGGGAGACCCAGTACTTC.

V and J are TRBV7-6 and TRBJ2-7; 10 bases are shared with TRBD2. The CDR3 has 14 amino acids. V gave up 6 bases and J gave up 5 bases; unmatched junction bases: 7. In germline, CDR1 is SGHVS, CDR2 FNYEAQ. The CDR3 nucleotides are TGTGCCAGCAGTTTGGGAGCGGGAGGGAACGAGCAGTACTTC. Its translation: CASSLGAGGNEQYF.

The rearrangement links TRBV11-2 to TRBJ2-1; TRBD2 matches 12 bases. This CDR3 has 16 amino acids. From germline, CDR1 is SGHAT and CDR2 FQNNGV. With 2 bases clipped from V and 7 bases from J, the junction kept 6 bases outside the gene matches. CDR3 residues: CASSLNLAGGRNEQFF. The CDR3 nucleotides read TGTGCCAGCAGCTTAAACCTAGCGGGAGGGAGAAATGAGCAGTTCTTC.

This clonotype was detected many times. The rearrangement links TRBV6-5 to TRBJ2-5; D uncertain. Germline lookup yields CDR1 MNHEY and CDR2 SVGAGI. This CDR3 region has 12 residues. Trimming took 6 bases from V and 4 from J, leaving 9 bases between them. The CDR3 DNA reads as TGTGCCAGCAGCAAACAGAGAGAGACCCAGTACTTC. Protein product: CASSKQRETQYF.

There are many counts of this clonotype. This chain uses TRBV7-3 with TRBJ1-5; tentative D call: TRBD1 (5 bases). CDR1 is SGHTA, CDR2 FQGTGA, per germline. The CDR3 covers 15 residues. The V end was cut by 0 bases, the J end by 3 bases, with 9 bases between. Written as DNA, the CDR3 is TGTGCCAGCAGCTTAACTCGGGGCATCAATCAGCCCCAGCATTTT. Amino acids: CASSLTRGINQPQHF.

This clonotype was seen once. This rearrangement joins TRBV29-1 to TRBJ2-7; possibly TRBD2 for D (7 bases). The germline V gene encodes CDR1 SQVTM and CDR2 ANQGSEA. The germline V and J ends were trimmed by 3 bases and 3 bases, with 21 bases remaining between them. There are 16 residues in the CDR3. CDR3 protein: CSVDGGRQRGNYEQYF. CDR3 DNA: TGCAGCGTTGATGGCGGGAGACAGAGGGGGAACTACGAGCAGTACTTC.

This clonotype was recorded once. The junction departs from the called germline gene at one end, perhaps through a read error. This chain links TRBV20-1 with TRBJ2-7; D call uncertain. There are 14 residues in the CDR3. Germline-derived CDR1 and CDR2 are DFQATT and SNEGSKA (reference sequence). The CDR3 loop reads CSAREYAAVYEQNF. Written as DNA, the CDR3 is TGCAGTGCTAGAGAGTACGCGGCAGTCTACGAGCAGAACTTC.

This clonotype showed up just once. V usage is TRBV24-1 and J usage is TRBJ2-7; 10 bases line up with TRBD2. Germline lookup yields CDR1 KGHDR and CDR2 SFDVKD. The CDR3 consists of 13 residues. Trimming took 7 bases from V and 6 from J; bases not matched to a gene: 5. The CDR3 loop is CATRGSSGSEQYF. The CDR3 region has the DNA TGTGCCACCAGAGGCTCTAGCGGGAGCGAGCAGTACTTC.

J is TRBJ2-7 and V is TRBV11-2; no reliable D call. The germline CDR1 and CDR2 sequences are SGHAT and FQNNGV. Trimming took off 6 bases at V and 4 bases at J, with 10 bases between the two ends. The CDR3 is made up of 12 amino acids. CDR3 sequence reads: CASRRDQYEQYF. For the CDR3, the DNA is TGTGCCAGCAGACGCGACCAATACGAGCAGTACTTC.

This chain joins TRBV2 and TRBJ2-2; D is perhaps TRBD1 (6 bases). The germline V gene encodes CDR1 SNHLY and CDR2 FYNNEI. The V end was cut by 6 bases, the J end by 4 bases, with 9 bases between. There are 13 residues in the CDR3. CDR3 in DNA: TGTGCCAGCAGGCCAGGGGTCACCGGGGAGCTGTTTTTT. It codes for CASRPGVTGELFF.

For this clonotype: A much larger clone differs by one base, so this may be a read error. The rearrangement uses TRBV5-1 and TRBJ2-1; a weak D match, TRBD1 (5 bases). Germline V gene lookup returns CDR1 SGHRS and CDR2 YFSETQ. The CDR3 sequence is 13 residues long. The CDR3, as DNA: TGCGCCAGCAGCTTTACGACAGACAATGAGCAGCTCTTC. As protein: CASSFTTDNEQLF.